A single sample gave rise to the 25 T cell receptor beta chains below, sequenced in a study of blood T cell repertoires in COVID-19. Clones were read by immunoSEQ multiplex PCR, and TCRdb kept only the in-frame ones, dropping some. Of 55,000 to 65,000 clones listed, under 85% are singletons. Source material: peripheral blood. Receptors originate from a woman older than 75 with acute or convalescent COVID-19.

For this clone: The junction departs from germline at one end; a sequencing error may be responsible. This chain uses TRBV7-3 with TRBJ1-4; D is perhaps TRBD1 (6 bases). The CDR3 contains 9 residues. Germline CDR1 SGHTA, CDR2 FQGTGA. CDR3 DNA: TGTGCCGGGCGCGACAGGTCTTCCTTT. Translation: CAGRDRSSF. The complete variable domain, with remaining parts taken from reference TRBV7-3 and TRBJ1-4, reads GAGVSQTPSNKVTEKGKYVELRCDPISGHTALYWYRQSLGQGPEFLIYFQGTGAADDSGLPNDRFFAVRPEGSVSTLKIQRTERGDSAVYLCAGRDRSSFGSGTQLSVL.

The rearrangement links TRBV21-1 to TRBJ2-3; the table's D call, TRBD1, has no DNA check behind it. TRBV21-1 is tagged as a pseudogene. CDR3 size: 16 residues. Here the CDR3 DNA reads TGTGCCAGCAGCAAAGGCGGACAGGGTAGGACAGATACGCAGTATTTT. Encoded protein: CASSKGGQGRTDTQYF.

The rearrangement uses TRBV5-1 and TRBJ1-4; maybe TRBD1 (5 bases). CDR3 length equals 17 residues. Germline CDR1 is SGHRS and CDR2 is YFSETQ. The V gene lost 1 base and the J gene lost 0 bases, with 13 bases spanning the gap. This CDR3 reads CASSLRGGIATNEKLFF. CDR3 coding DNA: TGCGCCAGCAGCTTGAGGGGCGGTATCGCAACTAATGAAAAACTGTTTTTT.

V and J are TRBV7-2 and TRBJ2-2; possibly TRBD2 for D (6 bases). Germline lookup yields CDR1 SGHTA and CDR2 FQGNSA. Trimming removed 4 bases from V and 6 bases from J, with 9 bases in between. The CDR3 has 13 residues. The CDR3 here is CASSSRGAGELFF. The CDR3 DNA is TGTGCCAGCAGCTCGCGGGGAGCCGGGGAGCTGTTTTTT.

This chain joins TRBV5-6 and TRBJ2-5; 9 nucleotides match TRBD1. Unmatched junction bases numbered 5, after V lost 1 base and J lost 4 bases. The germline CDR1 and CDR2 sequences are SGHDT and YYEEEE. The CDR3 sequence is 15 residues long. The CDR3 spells CASSLPGQGGETQYF. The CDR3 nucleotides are TGTGCCAGCAGCTTGCCGGGACAGGGAGGAGAGACCCAGTACTTC.

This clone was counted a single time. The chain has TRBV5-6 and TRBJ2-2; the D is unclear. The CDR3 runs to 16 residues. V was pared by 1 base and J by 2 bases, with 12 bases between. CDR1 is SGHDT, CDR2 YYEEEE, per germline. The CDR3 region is CASSLLAHLNTGELFF. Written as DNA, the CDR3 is TGTGCCAGCAGCTTGTTAGCCCACCTAAACACCGGGGAGCTGTTTTTT.

This chain's CDR3 is CSGGHSTEAFF. The CDR3, as DNA: TGCAGCGGTGGACATTCTACTGAAGCTTTCTTT. The V and J genes are TRBV29-1 and TRBJ1-1; tentatively, D is TRBD1 (5 bases). The CDR3 length is 11 residues. Germline-derived CDR1 and CDR2 are SQVTM and ANQGSEA. Trimming removed 7 bases from V and 5 bases from J, with 11 bases in between.

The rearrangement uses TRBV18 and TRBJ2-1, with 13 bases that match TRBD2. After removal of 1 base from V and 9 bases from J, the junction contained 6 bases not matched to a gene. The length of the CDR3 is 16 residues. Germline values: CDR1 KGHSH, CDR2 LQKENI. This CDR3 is CASSPLGLAGWGEQFF. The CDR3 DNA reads TGTGCCAGCTCACCACTGGGACTAGCGGGATGGGGTGAGCAGTTCTTC.

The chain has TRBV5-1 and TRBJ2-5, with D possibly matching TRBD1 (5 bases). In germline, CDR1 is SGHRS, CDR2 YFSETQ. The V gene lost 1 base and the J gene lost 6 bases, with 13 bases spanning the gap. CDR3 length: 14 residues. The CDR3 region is CASSLTQAPKTQYF. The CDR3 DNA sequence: TGCGCCAGCAGCTTGACACAGGCCCCCAAGACCCAGTACTTC.

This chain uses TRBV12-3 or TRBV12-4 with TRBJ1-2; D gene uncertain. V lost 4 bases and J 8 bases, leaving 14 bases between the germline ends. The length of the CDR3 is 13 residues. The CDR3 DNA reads TGTGCCAGCAGTTCCCGGTTCCATGTCGGCTACACCTTC. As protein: CASSSRFHVGYTF.

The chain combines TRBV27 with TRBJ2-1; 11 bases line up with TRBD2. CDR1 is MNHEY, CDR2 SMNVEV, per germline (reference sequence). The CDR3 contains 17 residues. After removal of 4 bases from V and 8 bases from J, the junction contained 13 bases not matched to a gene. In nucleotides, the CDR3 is TGTGCCAGCAGTTCTATGGTGGCTAGCGGGAGGAGGGATGAGCAGTTCTTC. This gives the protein CASSSMVASGRRDEQFF.

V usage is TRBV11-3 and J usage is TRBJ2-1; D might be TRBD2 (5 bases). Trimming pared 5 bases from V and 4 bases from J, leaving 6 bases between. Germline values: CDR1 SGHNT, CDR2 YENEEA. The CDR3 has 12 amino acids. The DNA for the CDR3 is TGTGCCAGCAGCGCGGGTTACAATGAGCAGTTCTTC. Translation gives CASSAGYNEQFF.

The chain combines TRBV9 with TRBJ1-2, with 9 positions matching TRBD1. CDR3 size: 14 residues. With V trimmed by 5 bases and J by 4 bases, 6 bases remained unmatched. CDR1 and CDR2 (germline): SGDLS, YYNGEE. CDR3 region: CASRHDRGSYGYTF. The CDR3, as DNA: TGTGCCAGCAGACACGACAGGGGGTCCTATGGCTACACCTTC.

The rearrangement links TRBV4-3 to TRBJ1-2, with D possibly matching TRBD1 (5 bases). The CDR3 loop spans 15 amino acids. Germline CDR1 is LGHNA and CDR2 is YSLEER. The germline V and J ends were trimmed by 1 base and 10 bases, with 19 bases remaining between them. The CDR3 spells CASSQVGGLPGFYTF. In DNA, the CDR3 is TGCGCCAGCAGCCAAGTGGGGGGACTCCCGGGATTCTACACCTTC.

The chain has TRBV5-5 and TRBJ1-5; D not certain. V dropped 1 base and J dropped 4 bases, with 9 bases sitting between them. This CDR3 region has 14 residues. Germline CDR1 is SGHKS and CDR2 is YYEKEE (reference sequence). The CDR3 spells CASSLTTGNQPQHF. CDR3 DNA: TGTGCCAGCAGCTTGACCACGGGGAATCAGCCCCAGCATTTT.

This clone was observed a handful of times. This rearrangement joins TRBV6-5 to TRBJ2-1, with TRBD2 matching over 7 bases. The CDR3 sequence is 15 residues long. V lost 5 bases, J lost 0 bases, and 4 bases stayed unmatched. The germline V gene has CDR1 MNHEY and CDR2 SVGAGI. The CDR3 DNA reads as TGTGCCAGCAGTACGAGCGGGGCCTCCTACAATGAGCAGTTCTTC. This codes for CASSTSGASYNEQFF.

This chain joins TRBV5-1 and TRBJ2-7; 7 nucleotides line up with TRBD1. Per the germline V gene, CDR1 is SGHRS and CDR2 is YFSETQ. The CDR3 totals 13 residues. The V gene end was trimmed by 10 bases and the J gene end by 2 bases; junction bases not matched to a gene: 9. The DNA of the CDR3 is TGCGCCTGCCATCGACAGGGACCCTACGAGCAGTACTTC. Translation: CACHRQGPYEQYF. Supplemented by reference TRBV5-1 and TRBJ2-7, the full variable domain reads KAGVTQTPRYLIKTRGQQVTLSCSPISGHRSVSWYQQTPGQGLQFLFEYFSETQRNKGNFPGRFSGRQFSNSRSEMNVSTLELGDSALYLCACHRQGPYEQYFGPGTRLTVT.

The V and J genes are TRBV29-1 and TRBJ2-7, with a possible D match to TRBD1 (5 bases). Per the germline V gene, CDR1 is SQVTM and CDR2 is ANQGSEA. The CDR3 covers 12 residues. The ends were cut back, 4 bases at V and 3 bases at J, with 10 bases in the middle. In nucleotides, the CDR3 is TGCAGCGTTGGGGGCAGTTACTACGAGCAGTACTTC. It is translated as CSVGGSYYEQYF.

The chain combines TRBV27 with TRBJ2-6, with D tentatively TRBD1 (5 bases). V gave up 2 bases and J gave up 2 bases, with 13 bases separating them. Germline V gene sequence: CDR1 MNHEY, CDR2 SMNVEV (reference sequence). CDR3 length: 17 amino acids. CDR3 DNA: TGTGCCAGCAGTTTAAACGCAGGGCTCCCTGGGGCCAACGTCCTGACTTTC. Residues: CASSLNAGLPGANVLTF. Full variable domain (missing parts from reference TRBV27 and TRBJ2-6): EAQVTQNPRYLITVTGKKLTVTCSQNMNHEYMSWYRQDPGLGLRQIYYSMNVEVTDKGDVPEGYKVSRKEKRNFPLILESPSPNQTSLYFCASSLNAGLPGANVLTFGAGSRLTVL.

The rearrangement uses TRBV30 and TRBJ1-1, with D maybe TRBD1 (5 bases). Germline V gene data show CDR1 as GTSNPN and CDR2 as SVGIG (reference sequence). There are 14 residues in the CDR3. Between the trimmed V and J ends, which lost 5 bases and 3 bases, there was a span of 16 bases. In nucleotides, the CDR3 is TGTGCCTGGTTACCCGATGGGGCCCACACTGAAGCTTTCTTT. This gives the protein CAWLPDGAHTEAFF.

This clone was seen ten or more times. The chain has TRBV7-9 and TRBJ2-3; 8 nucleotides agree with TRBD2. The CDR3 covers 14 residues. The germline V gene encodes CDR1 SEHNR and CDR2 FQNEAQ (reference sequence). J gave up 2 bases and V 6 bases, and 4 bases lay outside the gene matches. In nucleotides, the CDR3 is TGTGCCAGCAGACTCGGACTAGCCACAGATACGCAGTATTTT. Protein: CASRLGLATDTQYF. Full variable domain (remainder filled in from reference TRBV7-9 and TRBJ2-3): DTGVSQNPRHKITKRGQNVTFRCDPISEHNRLYWYRQTLGQGPEFLTYFQNEAQLEKSRLLSDRFSAERPKGSFSTLEIQRTEQGDSAMYLCASRLGLATDTQYFGPGTRLTVL.

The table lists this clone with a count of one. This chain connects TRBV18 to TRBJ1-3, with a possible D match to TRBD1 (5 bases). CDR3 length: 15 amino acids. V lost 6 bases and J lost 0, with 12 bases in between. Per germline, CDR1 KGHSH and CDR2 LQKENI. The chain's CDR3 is CASSNRRSSGNTIYF. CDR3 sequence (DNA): TGTGCCAGCTCGAACAGGCGGAGCTCTGGAAACACCATATATTTT.

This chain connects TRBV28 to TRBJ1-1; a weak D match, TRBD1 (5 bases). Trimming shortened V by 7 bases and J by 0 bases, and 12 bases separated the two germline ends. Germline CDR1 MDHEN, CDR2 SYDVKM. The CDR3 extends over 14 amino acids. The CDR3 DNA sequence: TGTGCCAGCAAAATCAGGGTTATGAACACTGAAGCTTTCTTT. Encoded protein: CASKIRVMNTEAFF.

CDR3 sequence: CASSLDHLAGGVSKGLETQYF. DNA of the CDR3: TGTGCCAGCAGCTTAGATCACCTAGCGGGGGGGGTCTCCAAAGGACTAGAGACCCAGTACTTC. The gene calls are TRBV11-3 and TRBJ2-5, with 12 bases aligning to TRBD2. Germline CDR1 SGHNT, CDR2 YENEEA. The J segment lost 4 bases and the V segment lost 0 bases, leaving 18 bases of the junction unmatched. This CDR3 has 21 amino acids.

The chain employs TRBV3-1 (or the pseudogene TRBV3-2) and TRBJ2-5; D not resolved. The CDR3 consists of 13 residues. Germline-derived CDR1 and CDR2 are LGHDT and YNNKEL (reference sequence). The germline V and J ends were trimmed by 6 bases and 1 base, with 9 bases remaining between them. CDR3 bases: TGTGCCAGCAGTTTCCTAACCCAAGAGACCCAGTACTTC. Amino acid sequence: CASSFLTQETQYF.